This T cell receptor (beta chain) is drawn from a study of blood T cell repertoires in COVID-19. Study in general: The United States, Italy and Spain were the sources of the acute and convalescent COVID-19 samples. PBMCs, B-cell-depleted T cells, or T cells were the source of the cDNA or gDNA that made up the material.

From germline, CDR1 is DFQATT and CDR2 SNEGSKA (reference sequence). The CDR3 runs 14 residues. Germline trimming cut 3 bases from V and 5 bases from J; bases unmatched to any gene: 5. This clone was seen more than once but under ten times. Study processing details: Reference gene primers were amplified, and this amplification served to estimate nucleated cell counts. Generated by immunoSEQ multiplex PCR, the TCRdb table keeps only in-frame clones and is missing some. D and trimming were read from the DNA, whereas the V and J calls and clone size are those reported in that table. This table has roughly 250,000 clones, 65% to 80% appearing once.

Sequenced material: peripheral blood. The sequence was collected from a middle-aged woman with active or convalescent COVID-19. The chain joins TRBV20-1 to TRBJ1-4; 8 bases map to TRBD1. The CDR3: CSASQRTGNEKLFF. CDR3 sequence (DNA): TGCAGTGCTAGTCAGCGGACAGGGAATGAAAAACTGTTTTTT.